These 14 T cell receptor beta chains came from one sample sequenced in a study of beta chain features in type 1 diabetes. cDNA synthesis used the whole RNA isolate, giving expressed TCRB sequences. The protocol was immunoSEQ multiplex PCR, while the TCRdb copy is restricted to in-frame clones and leaves out a portion. The repertoire consists of 350,000 to 400,000 clones, with approximately 15% occurring once and the leading ten covering more than 0.015%. What was sequenced was naive CD4+ T cells from blood. The source is a woman aged 18-29 years in good health.

The chain uses TRBV2 and TRBJ2-7; 10 positions agree with TRBD2. The CDR3 runs 13 residues. Per the germline V gene, CDR1 is SNHLY and CDR2 is FYNNEI. Trimming at V came to 6 bases and at J to 12 bases, leaving 11 bases not matched to a gene. CDR3 DNA: TGTGCCAGCAGCACCGAGACTAGCGGGTTACGGTACTTC. Translating it yields CASSTETSGLRYF.

This clone was detected a few times. The chain uses TRBV7-9 and TRBJ2-5, with 7 bases aligning to TRBD2. After removal of 0 bases from V and 5 bases from J, the junction contained 3 bases not matched to a gene. Looked up from germline, CDR1 is SEHNR and CDR2 is FQNEAQ (reference sequence). The CDR3 runs 14 residues. CDR3 DNA sequence: TGTGCCAGCAGCTTAGCGGGCGGGAGTGAGACCCAGTACTTC. Encoded protein: CASSLAGGSETQYF.

The genes are TRBV2 and TRBJ2-3, with 8 bases lining up with TRBD2. V was pared by 4 bases and J by 0 bases, with 0 bases of the junction left unmatched. Germline assignment: CDR1 SNHLY and CDR2 FYNNEI. The CDR3 extends over 14 amino acids. The CDR3 loop is CASSASGSTDTQYF. In nucleotides, the CDR3 is TGTGCCAGCAGTGCTAGCGGGAGCACAGATACGCAGTATTTT.

The chain couples TRBV19 to TRBJ1-5; 7 bases line up with TRBD1. The ends lost 7 bases at V and 6 bases at J; junction bases unmatched: 12. The CDR3 consists of 15 residues. Germline V gene sequence: CDR1 LNHDA, CDR2 SQIVND (reference sequence). The CDR3 spells CASTKSRGPIQPQHF. The DNA for the CDR3 is TGTGCCAGTACAAAATCGAGGGGGCCGATTCAGCCCCAGCATTTT.

This clone was counted between two and nine times. The sample contains more than one DNA sequence encoding this CDR3. V gene TRBV30 combines with J gene TRBJ1-5, with TRBD1 matching 7 bases. CDR3 length: 13 residues. The J segment lost 2 bases and the V segment lost 5 bases, leaving 3 bases of the junction unmatched. Per the germline V gene, CDR1 is GTSNPN and CDR2 is SVGIG (reference sequence). The CDR3, as DNA: TGTGCCTGGCGAGGACAGGGCAATCAGCCCCAGCATTTT. Translating gives CAWRGQGNQPQHF. The variable domain in full, with the rest retrieved from reference TRBV30 and TRBJ1-5, is SQTIHQWPATLVQPVGSPLSLECTVEGTSNPNLYWYRQAAGRGLQLLFYSVGIGQISSEVPQNLSASRPQDRQFILSSKKLLLSDSGFYLCAWRGQGNQPQHFGDGTRLSIL.

This clone was counted a few times. The genes are TRBV7-2 and TRBJ1-1; D is undetermined. The CDR3 consists of 15 residues. V dropped 1 base and J dropped 1 base, with 10 bases sitting between them. Germline lookup yields CDR1 SGHTA and CDR2 FQGNSA. The CDR3 spells CASSLGGPQNTEAFF. The CDR3, as DNA: TGTGCCAGCAGCTTAGGCGGGCCTCAGAACACTGAAGCTTTCTTT. Together with reference TRBV7-2 and TRBJ1-1, the CDR3 gives the full variable domain: GAGVSQSPSNKVTEKGKDVELRCDPISGHTALYWYRQSLGQGLEFLIYFQGNSAPDKSGLPSDRFSAERTGGSVSTLTIQRTQQEDSAVYLCASSLGGPQNTEAFFGQGTRLTVV.

The chain is built from TRBV6-5 and TRBJ1-4; no firm D call. Trimming stripped 2 bases from V and 6 bases from J, with 7 bases between. CDR3 length equals 13 residues. Germline V gene data show CDR1 as MNHEY and CDR2 as SVGAGI. The chain's CDR3 is CASSYRTDEKLFF. CDR3 in DNA: TGTGCCAGCAGTTACCGCACTGATGAAAAACTGTTTTTT.

In this sample, this clone turned up a few times. J is TRBJ2-5 and V is TRBV28; TRBD1 matches at 7 bases. CDR1 MDHEN and CDR2 SYDVKM come from the germline V gene. This CDR3 has 15 amino acids. J lost 2 bases, V lost 8 bases, and 11 bases had no gene match. The CDR3 protein is CASGSGTAAQETQYF. The CDR3 nucleotides read TGTGCCAGCGGCTCCGGGACAGCGGCGCAAGAGACCCAGTACTTC. Filled out from reference TRBV28 and TRBJ2-5, the complete variable domain reads DVKVTQSSRYLVKRTGEKVFLECVQDMDHENMFWYRQDPGLGLRLIYFSYDVKMKEKGDIPEGYSVSREKKERFSLILESASTNQTSMYLCASGSGTAAQETQYFGPGTRLLVL.

The rearrangement links TRBV2 to TRBJ2-1; tentative D call: TRBD1 (6 bases). Trimming took 5 bases from V and 4 from J, leaving 9 bases between them. Germline V lookup: CDR1 SNHLY, CDR2 FYNNEI. This CDR3 contains 13 residues. The CDR3 bases are TGTGCCAGCAGTTCCGGGACATACAATGAGCAGTTCTTC. Protein: CASSSGTYNEQFF. Full variable domain (rest looked up from reference TRBV2 and TRBJ2-1): EPEVTQTPSHQVTQMGQEVILRCVPISNHLYFYWYRQILGQKVEFLVSFYNNEISEKSEIFDDQFSVERPDGSNFTLKIRSTKLEDSAMYFCASSSGTYNEQFFGPGTRLTVL.

This clone came up a few times. This chain connects TRBV11-2 to TRBJ2-7, with 7 bases identical to TRBD1. V lost 4 bases and J lost 0; bases outside the gene matches: 3. CDR1 and CDR2 (germline): SGHAT, FQNNGV. CDR3 length equals 14 residues. The CDR3 nucleotides are TGTGCCAGCAGCTCGGGACAGAGCTCCTACGAGCAGTACTTC. Encoded protein: CASSSGQSSYEQYF.

The rearrangement joins TRBV2 to TRBJ2-1; a possible D gene is TRBD1 (7 bases). The CDR3 contains 14 residues. Germline V gene sequence: CDR1 SNHLY, CDR2 FYNNEI. Trimming removed 6 bases at V and 9 bases at J, with 18 bases between. This chain's CDR3 is CASRAGTASPEQFF. DNA for the CDR3: TGTGCCAGCAGGGCGGGGACAGCCTCACCTGAGCAGTTCTTC.

This clone was detected only a few times. This rearrangement joins TRBV30 to TRBJ2-1; weak D call: TRBD1 (5 bases). The germline CDR1 and CDR2 sequences are GTSNPN and SVGIG (reference sequence). This CDR3 has 14 residues. Trimming took off 2 bases at V and 9 bases at J, with 17 bases between the two ends. The CDR3 DNA sequence: TGTGCCTGGAGTTCCATCGGACACATCAGTGAGCAGTTCTTC. Translating it yields CAWSSIGHISEQFF.

V and J are TRBV28 and TRBJ1-1; the D is unclear. CDR1 is MDHEN and CDR2 is SYDVKM in the germline V gene. The CDR3 sequence is 14 residues long. Trimming cost V 2 bases and J 1 base, with 8 bases left between them. This CDR3 is CASSLAGANTEAFF. CDR3 DNA: TGTGCCAGCAGTTTAGCAGGTGCGAACACTGAAGCTTTCTTT.

This clone turned up a few times. The chain links TRBV4-1 to TRBJ2-1; 11 bases are shared with TRBD2. The length of the CDR3 is 16 residues. Germline CDR1 is MGHRA and CDR2 is YSYEKL. V shed 3 bases and J 4 bases; nucleotides not matched to a gene: 5. The CDR3 DNA reads as TGCGCCAGCAGCCACAAGACTAGCGGGGAATACAATGAGCAGTTCTTC. Residues: CASSHKTSGEYNEQFF.